This TCR beta chain is drawn from a study of a mutant IDH1 vaccine in newly diagnosed glioma. Study background: Averaging roughly 40 years of age, treated patients were around 60% male and 37.5% female. Patients had received radiotherapy, temozolomide, or both previously, most receiving both. Notes on the study in general: Patients mounted vaccine-induced immune responses in almost 95% of cases. Pseudoprogression seemed unrelated to changes in top peripheral T cell clonotypes.

The V and J ends lost 4 bases and 6 bases respectively, with 10 bases between them. Germline lookup yields CDR1 MNHNY and CDR2 SVGAGI (reference sequence). The CDR3 consists of 13 residues. Produced via immunoSEQ multiplex PCR; TCRdb's table is partial and in-frame only. The table shows tens of thousands of clones, with around 80% occurring only once. The time point: week 11, during vaccination. Every vaccination contained 300 ug of the mutant IDH1 20-mer peptide and was paired with topical imiquimod. This clone occurred once. Its antigen remains unidentified. The V gene is TRBV6-6, the J gene TRBJ2-1, with D unclear. This sample comprised PBMCs, obtained from a glioma patient whose treatment included an IDH1 peptide vaccine. This clonotype was obtained from a man between 50 and 59 years old with glioma. The DNA of the CDR3 is TGTGCCAGCAGTTCCTTTAACGGCAATGAGCAGTTCTTC. Translation: CASSSFNGNEQFF.